This TCR beta chain was obtained from a study of T cells in Graves' hyperthyroidism and ophthalmopathy. In germline, CDR1 is DFQATT, CDR2 SNEGSKA (reference sequence). The ends lost 0 bases at V and 4 bases at J; junction bases unmatched: 13. The CDR3 is 18 residues long. What was amplified from RNA transcripts were TCR beta CDR3 regions. The HTBI primer set served for first-round RT-PCR of the TCR CDR3. TCRdb recomputed calls from the multiplex PCR reads with MiXCR, one row per CDR3 protein. The table shows around 300,000 distinct CDR3 sequences, with roughly 19% occurring only once. This clonotype was observed many times.

What was sequenced was blood. The receptor's source is a man in his fifties or sixties with Graves' ophthalmopathy. This chain joins TRBV20-1 and TRBJ2-1, with 9 bases that match TRBD2. The CDR3 nucleotides read TGCAGTGCTAGAGATCTGGGGGGCGTGCGGGAGGGTTACAATGAGCAGTTCTTC. Translation gives CSARDLGGVREGYNEQFF.